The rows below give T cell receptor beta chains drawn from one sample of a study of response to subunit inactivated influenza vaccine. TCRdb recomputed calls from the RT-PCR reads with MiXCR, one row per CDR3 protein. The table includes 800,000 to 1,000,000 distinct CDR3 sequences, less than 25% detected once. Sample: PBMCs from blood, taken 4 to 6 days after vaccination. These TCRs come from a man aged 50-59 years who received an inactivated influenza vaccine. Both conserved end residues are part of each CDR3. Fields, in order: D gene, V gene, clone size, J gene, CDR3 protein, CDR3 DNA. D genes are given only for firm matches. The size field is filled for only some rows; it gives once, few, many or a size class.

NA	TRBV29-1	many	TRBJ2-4	CSVGDLTKNIQYF	TGCAGCGTTGGGGACTTAACCAAAAACATTCAGTACTTC
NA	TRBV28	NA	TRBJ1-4	CASSLRLATNEKLFF	TGTGCCAGCAGTCTAAGACTCGCCACTAATGAAAAACTGTTTTTT
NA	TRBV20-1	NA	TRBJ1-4	CSANRGGTNEKLFF	TGCAGTGCTAATAGGGGCGGAACTAATGAAAAACTGTTTTTT
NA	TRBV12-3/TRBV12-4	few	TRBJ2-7	CASSLPTRTRSYEQYF	TGTGCCAGCAGTTTACCCACTCGGACCCGTTCCTACGAGCAGTACTTC
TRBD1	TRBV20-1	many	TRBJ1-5	CSATGTGNQPQHF	TGCAGTGCTACCGGGACAGGCAATCAGCCCCAGCATTTT
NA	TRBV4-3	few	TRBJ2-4	CASSQEARADIQYF	TGCGCCAGCAGCCAAGAAGCCCGCGCAGACATTCAGTACTTC
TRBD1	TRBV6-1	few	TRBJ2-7	CASSERVRGYEQYF	TGTGCCAGCAGTGAAAGGGTCAGGGGGTACGAGCAGTACTTC
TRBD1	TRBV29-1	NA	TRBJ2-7	CSVTGQGYEQYF	TGCAGCGTCACGGGACAGGGGTACGAGCAGTACTTC
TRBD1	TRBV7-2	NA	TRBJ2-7	CASSSQGAGYEQYF	TGTGCCAGCAGCTCACAGGGGGCAGGGTACGAGCAGTACTTC
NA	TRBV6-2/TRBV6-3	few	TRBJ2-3	CASGQVTDTQYF	TGTGCCAGCGGTCAAGTCACAGATACGCAGTATTTT
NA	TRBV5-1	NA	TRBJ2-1	CASSLQYYNEQFF	TGCGCCAGCAGCTTGCAGTACTACAATGAGCAGTTCTTC
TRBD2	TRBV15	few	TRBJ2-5	CATSRDRGGLETQYF	TGTGCCACCAGCAGGGATCGGGGGGGCTTGGAGACCCAGTACTTC
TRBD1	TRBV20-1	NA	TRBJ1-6	CSAPKEGANSPLHF	TGCAGTGCCCCAAAGGAGGGGGCTAATTCACCCCTCCACTTT
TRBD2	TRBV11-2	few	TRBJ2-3	CASSLIAGGPSTDTQYF	TGTGCCAGCAGCCTCATAGCGGGAGGGCCTAGCACAGATACGCAGTATTTT
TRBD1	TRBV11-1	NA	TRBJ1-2	CASSYPRDSTKVAYGYTF	TGTGCCAGCAGCTATCCCCGGGACAGCACGAAGGTTGCTTATGGCTACACCTTC
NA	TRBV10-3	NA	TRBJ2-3	CAISENSHTPDTQYF	TGTGCCATCAGTGAGAACTCCCACACGCCAGATACGCAGTATTTT
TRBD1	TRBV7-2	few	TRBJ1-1	CASSPVRGTEAFF	TGTGCCAGCAGCCCCGTCAGGGGGACTGAAGCTTTCTTT
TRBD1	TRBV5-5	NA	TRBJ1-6	CASSLEQGFGSPLHF	TGTGCCAGCAGCTTGGAACAGGGGTTCGGTTCACCCCTCCACTTT